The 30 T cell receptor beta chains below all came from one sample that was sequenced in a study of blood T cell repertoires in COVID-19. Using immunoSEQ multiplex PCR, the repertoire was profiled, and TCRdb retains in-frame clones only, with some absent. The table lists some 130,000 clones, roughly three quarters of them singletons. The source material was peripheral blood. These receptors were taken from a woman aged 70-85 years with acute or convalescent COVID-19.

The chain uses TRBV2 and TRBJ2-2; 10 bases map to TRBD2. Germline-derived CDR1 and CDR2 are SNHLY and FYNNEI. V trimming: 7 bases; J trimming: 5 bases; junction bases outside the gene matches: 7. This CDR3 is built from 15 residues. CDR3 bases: TGTGCCAGCAAAACGGGACTAGCGCTTACCGGGGAGCTGTTTTTT. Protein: CASKTGLALTGELFF.

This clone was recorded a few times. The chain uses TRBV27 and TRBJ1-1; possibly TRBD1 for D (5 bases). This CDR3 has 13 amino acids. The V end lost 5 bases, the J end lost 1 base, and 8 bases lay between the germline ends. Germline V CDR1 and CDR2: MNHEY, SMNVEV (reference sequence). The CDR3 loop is CASSHGQNTEAFF. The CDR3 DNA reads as TGTGCCAGCAGTCACGGACAGAACACTGAAGCTTTCTTT.

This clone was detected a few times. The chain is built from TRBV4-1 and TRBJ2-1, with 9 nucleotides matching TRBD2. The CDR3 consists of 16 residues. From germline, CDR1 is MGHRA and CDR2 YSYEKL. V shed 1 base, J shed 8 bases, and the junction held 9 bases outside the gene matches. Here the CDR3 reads CASSQGASGRIDEQFF. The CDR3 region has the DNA TGCGCCAGCAGCCAAGGGGCCAGCGGGAGGATAGATGAGCAGTTCTTC.

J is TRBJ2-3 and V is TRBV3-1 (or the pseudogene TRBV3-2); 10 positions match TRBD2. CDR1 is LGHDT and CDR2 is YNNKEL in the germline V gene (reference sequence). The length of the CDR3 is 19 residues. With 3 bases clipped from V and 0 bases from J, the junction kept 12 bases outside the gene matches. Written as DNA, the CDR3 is TGTGCCAGCAGCCATTCTGGAACTAGCGGGAAAACTAGCACAGATACGCAGTATTTT. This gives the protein CASSHSGTSGKTSTDTQYF.

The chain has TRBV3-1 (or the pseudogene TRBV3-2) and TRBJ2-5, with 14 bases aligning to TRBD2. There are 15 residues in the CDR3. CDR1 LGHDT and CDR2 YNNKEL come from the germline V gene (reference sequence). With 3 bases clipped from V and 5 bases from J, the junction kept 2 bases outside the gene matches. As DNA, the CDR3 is TGTGCCAGCAGCCACCGACTAGCGGGGGGGGAGACCCAGTACTTC. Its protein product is CASSHRLAGGETQYF.

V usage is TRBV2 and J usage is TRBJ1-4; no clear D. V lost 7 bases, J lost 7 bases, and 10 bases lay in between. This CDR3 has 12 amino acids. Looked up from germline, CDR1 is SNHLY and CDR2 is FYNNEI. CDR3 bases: TGTGCCAGCATCAGCGTTAGTGAAAAACTGTTTTTT. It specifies CASISVSEKLFF.

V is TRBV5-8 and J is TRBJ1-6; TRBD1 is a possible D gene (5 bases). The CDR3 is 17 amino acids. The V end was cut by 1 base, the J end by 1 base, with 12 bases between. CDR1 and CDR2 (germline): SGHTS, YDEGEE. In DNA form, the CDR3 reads TGTGCCAGCAGCTTGACCACACGGGGGTCCTATAATTCACCCCTCCACTTT. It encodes CASSLTTRGSYNSPLHF.

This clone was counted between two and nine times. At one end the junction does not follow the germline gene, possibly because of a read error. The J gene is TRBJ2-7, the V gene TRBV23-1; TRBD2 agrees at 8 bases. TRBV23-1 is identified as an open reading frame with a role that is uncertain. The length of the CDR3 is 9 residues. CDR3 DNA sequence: TGCGCCAGCAGTCCGGGGGGGCACTTC. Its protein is CASSPGGHF.

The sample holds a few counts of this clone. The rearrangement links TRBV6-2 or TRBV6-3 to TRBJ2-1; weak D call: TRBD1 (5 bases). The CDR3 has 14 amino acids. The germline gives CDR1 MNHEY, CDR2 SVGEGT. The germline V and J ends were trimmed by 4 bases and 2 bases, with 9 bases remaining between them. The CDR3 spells CASSSGQTYNEQFF. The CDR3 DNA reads TGTGCCAGCAGTTCAGGACAAACCTACAATGAGCAGTTCTTC.

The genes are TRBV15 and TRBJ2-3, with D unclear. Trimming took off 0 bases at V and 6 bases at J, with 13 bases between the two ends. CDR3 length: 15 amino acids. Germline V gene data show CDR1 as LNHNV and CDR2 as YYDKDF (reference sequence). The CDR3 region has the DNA TGTGCCACCAGCAGAGAGTCAGTCCGTGGCGATACGCAGTATTTT. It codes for CATSRESVRGDTQYF.

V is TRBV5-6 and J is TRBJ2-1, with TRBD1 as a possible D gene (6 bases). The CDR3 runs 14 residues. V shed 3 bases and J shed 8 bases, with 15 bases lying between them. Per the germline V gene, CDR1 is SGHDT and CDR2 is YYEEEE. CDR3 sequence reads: CASSSISYRDEQFF. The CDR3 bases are TGTGCCAGCAGCTCGATTTCTTACAGGGATGAGCAGTTCTTC.

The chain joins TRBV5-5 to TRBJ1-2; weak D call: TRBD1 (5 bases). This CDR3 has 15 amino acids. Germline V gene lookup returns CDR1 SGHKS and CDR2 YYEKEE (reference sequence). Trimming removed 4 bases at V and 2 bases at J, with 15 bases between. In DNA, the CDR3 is TGTGCCAGCAGCACCCCAGGGAAACCAAACTATGGCTACACCTTC. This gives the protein CASSTPGKPNYGYTF. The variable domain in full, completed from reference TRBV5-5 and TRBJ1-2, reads DAGVTQSPTHLIKTRGQQVTLRCSPISGHKSVSWYQQVLGQGPQFIFQYYEKEERGRGNFPDRFSARQFPNYSSELNVNALLLGDSALYLCASSTPGKPNYGYTFGSGTRLTVV.

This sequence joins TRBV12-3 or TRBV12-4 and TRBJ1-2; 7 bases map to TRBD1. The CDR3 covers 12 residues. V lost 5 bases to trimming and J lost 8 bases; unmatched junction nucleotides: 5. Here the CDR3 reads CASSPDRRGYTF. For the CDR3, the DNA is TGTGCCAGCAGTCCGGACAGGAGAGGCTACACCTTC.

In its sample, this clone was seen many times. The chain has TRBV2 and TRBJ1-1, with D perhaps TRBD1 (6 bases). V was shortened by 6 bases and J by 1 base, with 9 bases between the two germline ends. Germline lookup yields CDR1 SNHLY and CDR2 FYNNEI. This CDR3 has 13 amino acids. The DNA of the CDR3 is TGTGCCAGCAGCGTGACAGGGAACACTGAAGCTTTCTTT. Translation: CASSVTGNTEAFF.

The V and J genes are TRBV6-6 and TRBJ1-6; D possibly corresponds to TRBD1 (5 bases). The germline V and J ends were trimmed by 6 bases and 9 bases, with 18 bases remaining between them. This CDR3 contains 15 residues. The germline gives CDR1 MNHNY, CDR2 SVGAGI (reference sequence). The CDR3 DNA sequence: TGTGCCAGCAGCTACGGGATCCCCGGGGGTTCACCCCTCCACTTT. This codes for CASSYGIPGGSPLHF.

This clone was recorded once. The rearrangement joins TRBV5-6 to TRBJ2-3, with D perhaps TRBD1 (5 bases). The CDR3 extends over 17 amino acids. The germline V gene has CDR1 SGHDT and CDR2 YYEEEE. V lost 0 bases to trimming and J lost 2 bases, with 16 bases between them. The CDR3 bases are TGTGCCAGCAGCTTGGGGCCCCCAGGGCCCGCCACAGATACGCAGTATTTT. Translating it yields CASSLGPPGPATDTQYF.

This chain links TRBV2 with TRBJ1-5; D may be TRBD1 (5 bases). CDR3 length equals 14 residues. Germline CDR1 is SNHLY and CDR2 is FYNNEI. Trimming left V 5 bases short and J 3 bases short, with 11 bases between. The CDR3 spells CASSNQGNNQPQHF. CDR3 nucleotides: TGTGCCAGCAGTAACCAGGGAAACAATCAGCCCCAGCATTTT.

The CDR3 sequence: CASSFGTSGQETQYF. In DNA form, the CDR3 reads TGTGCCAGCAGTTTCGGGACTAGCGGACAAGAGACCCAGTACTTC. The chain is built from TRBV28 and TRBJ2-5; 11 bases line up with TRBD2. CDR3 length: 15 amino acids. Germline V CDR1 and CDR2: MDHEN, SYDVKM. The V segment lost 3 bases and the J segment 2 bases; nucleotides outside the gene matches: 2.

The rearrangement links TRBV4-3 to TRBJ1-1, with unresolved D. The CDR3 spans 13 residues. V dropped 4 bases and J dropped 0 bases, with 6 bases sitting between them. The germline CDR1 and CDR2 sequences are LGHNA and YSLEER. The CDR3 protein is CASSPLMNTEAFF. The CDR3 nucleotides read TGCGCCAGCAGCCCCTTAATGAACACTGAAGCTTTCTTT.

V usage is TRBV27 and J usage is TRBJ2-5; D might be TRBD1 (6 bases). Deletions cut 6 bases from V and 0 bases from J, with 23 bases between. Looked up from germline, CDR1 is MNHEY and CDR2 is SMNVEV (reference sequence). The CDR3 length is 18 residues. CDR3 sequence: CASSLGIGRGGNQETQYF. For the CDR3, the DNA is TGTGCCAGCAGCTTAGGTATAGGCAGAGGGGGAAACCAAGAGACCCAGTACTTC.

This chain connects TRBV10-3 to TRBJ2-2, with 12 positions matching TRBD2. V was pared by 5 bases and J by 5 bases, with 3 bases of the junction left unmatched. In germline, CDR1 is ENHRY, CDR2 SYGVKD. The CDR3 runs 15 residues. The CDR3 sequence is CAISKTSGGTGELFF. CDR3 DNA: TGTGCCATCAGTAAAACTAGCGGGGGGACCGGGGAGCTGTTTTTT.

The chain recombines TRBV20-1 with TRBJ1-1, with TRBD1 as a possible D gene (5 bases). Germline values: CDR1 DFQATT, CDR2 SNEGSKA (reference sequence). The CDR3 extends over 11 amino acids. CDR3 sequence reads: CTAGPRTEAFF. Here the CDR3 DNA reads TGCACGGCAGGGCCCAGGACTGAAGCTTTCTTT.

CDR3 region: CASSFGGRAYGYTF. DNA of the CDR3: TGTGCCAGCAGCTTTGGGGGGAGAGCCTATGGCTACACCTTC. This chain connects TRBV7-9 to TRBJ1-2; a weak D match, TRBD1 (5 bases). Germline V CDR1 and CDR2: SEHNR, FQNEAQ (reference sequence). V lost 3 bases and J lost 4, with 12 bases in between. CDR3 length: 14 residues.

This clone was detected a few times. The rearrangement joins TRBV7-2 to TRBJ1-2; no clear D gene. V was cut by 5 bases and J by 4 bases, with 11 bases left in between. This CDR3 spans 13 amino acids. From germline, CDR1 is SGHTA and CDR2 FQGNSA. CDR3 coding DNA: TGTGCCAGCAGCCTACCCCGGGGCTATGGCTACACCTTC. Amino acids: CASSLPRGYGYTF.

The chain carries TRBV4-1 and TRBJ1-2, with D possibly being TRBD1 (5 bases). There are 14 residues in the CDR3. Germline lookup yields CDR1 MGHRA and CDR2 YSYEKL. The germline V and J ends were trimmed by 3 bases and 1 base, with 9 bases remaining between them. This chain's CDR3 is CASSQDTDNYGYTF. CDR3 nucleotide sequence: TGCGCCAGCAGCCAGGACACGGATAACTATGGCTACACCTTC.

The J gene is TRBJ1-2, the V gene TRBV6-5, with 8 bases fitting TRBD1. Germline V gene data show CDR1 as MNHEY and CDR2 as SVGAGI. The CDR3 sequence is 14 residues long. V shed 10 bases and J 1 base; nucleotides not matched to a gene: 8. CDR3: CATKQGGINYGYTF. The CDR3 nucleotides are TGTGCCACCAAACAGGGGGGGATTAACTATGGCTACACCTTC.

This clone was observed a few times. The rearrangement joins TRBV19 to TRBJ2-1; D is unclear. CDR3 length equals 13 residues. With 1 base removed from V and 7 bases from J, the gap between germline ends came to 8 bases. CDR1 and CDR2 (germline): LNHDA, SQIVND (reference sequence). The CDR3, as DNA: TGTGCCAGTAGTATAGGACCTAGAAATGAGCAGTTCTTC. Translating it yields CASSIGPRNEQFF.

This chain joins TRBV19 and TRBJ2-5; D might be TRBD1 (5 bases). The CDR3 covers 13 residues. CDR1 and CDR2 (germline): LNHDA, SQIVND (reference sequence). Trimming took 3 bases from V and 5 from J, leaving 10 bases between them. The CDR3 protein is CASSIGAMETQYF. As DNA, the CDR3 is TGTGCCAGTAGTATTGGGGCGATGGAGACCCAGTACTTC.

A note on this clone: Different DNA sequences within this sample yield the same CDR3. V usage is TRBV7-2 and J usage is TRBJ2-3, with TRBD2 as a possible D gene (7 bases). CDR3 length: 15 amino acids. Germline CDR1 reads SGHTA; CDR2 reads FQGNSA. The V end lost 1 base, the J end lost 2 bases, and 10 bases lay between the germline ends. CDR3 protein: CASSLDGGPTDTQYF. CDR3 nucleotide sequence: TGTGCCAGCAGCTTAGACGGGGGGCCCACAGATACGCAGTATTTT. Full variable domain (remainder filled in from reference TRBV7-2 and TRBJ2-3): GAGVSQSPSNKVTEKGKDVELRCDPISGHTALYWYRQSLGQGLEFLIYFQGNSAPDKSGLPSDRFSAERTGGSVSTLTIQRTQQEDSAVYLCASSLDGGPTDTQYFGPGTRLTVL.

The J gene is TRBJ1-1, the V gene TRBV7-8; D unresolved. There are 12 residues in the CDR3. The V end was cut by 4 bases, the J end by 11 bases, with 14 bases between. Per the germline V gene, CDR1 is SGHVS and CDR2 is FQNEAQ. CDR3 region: CASSSSLQRAFF. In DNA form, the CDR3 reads TGTGCCAGCAGCTCGTCCTTACAGCGGGCTTTCTTT.